This T cell receptor beta chain was identified during a study of blood T cells in healthy people across ages. The study, taken as a whole, reports: Naive T cell percentage and TCR beta diversity correlated strongly. Estimates of diversity drawn from one million T cells were considered underestimates.

Every sample yielded at least 6 million isolated PBMCs. Sample-barcoded 5' priming and a J-beta primer mix drove a second PCR of roughly 6 to 12 cycles. Each cDNA molecule, via a template-switch adaptor with 12 random nucleotides, was tagged. TCRdb re-derived calls from the 5' RACE reads in MiXCR, one entry per CDR3 protein. The top ten clones hold roughly 23% of a sample with over 1,500,000 distinct CDR3 sequences, 35% to 50% of them seen once. The sample holds a few counts of this clonotype. Its antigen remains unknown. The germline V and J ends were trimmed by 3 bases and 0 bases, with 16 bases remaining between them. CDR3 length: 18 residues. Germline-derived CDR1 and CDR2 are SGDLS and YYNGEE.

Sequencing was performed on blood. The receptor's source is a human donor in good health. V gene TRBV9 combines with J gene TRBJ2-6, with D possibly being TRBD1 (5 bases). This CDR3 is CASSATGLDFSGANVLTF. The CDR3 nucleotides are TGTGCCAGCAGCGCCACAGGTCTCGATTTCTCTGGGGCCAACGTCCTGACTTTC.